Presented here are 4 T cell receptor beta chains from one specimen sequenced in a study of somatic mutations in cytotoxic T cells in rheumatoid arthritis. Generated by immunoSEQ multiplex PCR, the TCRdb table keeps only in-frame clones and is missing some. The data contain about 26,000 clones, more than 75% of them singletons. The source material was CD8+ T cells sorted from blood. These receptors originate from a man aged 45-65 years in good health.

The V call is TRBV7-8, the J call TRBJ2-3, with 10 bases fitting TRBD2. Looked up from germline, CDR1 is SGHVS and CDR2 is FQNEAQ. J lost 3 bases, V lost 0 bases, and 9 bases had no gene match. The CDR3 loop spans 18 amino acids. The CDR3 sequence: CASSLARASGSRTDTQYF. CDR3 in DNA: TGTGCCAGCAGCTTAGCGCGGGCTAGCGGGAGTCGGACAGATACGCAGTATTTT.

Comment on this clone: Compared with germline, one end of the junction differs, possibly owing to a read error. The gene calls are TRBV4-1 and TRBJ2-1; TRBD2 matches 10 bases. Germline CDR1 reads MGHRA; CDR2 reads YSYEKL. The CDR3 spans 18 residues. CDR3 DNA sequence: TGCGCCAGCAGCCAACCACCTGGTGGGTTAGCGGGAGGTGATGAGCGGTTCTTC. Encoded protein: CASSQPPGGLAGGDERFF.

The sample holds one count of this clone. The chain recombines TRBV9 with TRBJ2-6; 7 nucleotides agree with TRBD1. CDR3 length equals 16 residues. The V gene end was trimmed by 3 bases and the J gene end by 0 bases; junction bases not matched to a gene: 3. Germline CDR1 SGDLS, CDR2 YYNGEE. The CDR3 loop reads CASSADRVSGANVLTF. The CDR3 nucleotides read TGTGCCAGCAGCGCCGACAGGGTCTCTGGGGCCAACGTCCTGACTTTC.

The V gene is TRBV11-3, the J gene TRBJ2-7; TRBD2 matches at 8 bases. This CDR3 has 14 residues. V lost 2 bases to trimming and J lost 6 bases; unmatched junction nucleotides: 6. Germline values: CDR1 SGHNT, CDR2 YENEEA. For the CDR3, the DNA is TGTGCCAGCAGCTTACGAGCGGGAGAACGCGAGCAGTACTTC. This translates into CASSLRAGEREQYF. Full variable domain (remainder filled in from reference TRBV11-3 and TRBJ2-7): EAGVVQSPRYKIIEKKQPVAFWCNPISGHNTLYWYLQNLGQGPELLIRYENEEAVDDSQLPKDRFSAERLKGVDSTLKIQPAELGDSAVYLCASSLRAGEREQYFGPGTRLTVT.